This T cell receptor (beta chain) was found in a study of shared clonotypes between healthy human individuals. Study-level information: Two female and a few male donors aged 18 to 49 were enrolled.

For this clone: This sample also contains other DNA sequences that code for the same CDR3.

The donors were all Caucasian adults (living in Nashville, Tennessee). The CD4+ fraction was divided into a CD45RA+ naive subset and a CD45RA-negative memory subset. Profiled with immunoSEQ multiplex PCR; TCRdb holds only in-frame clones, not every one. Of over 1.5 million clones in the sample, approximately 98% were seen once. Germline V CDR1 and CDR2: SGDLS, YYNGEE. This CDR3 has 15 amino acids. Trimming took 2 bases from V and 3 from J; bases not matched to a gene: 1. The clonotype originates from a man younger than 40 in good health. The chain uses TRBV9 and TRBJ2-1; 11 bases are a match to TRBD1. Sequenced sample: naive CD4+ T cells sorted from blood. Documented subset: CD45RA+ positively selected. The CDR3 is CASSVGTGGYNEQFF. DNA for the CDR3: TGTGCCAGCAGCGTCGGGACAGGGGGCTACAATGAGCAGTTCTTC. The complete variable domain, with remaining parts taken from reference TRBV9 and TRBJ2-1, reads DSGVTQTPKHLITATGQRVTLRCSPRSGDLSVYWYQQSLDQGLQFLIQYYNGEERAKGNILERFSAQQFPDLHSELNLSSLELGDSALYFCASSVGTGGYNEQFFGPGTRLTVL.